A single sample is the source of the 8 T cell receptor beta chains below, sequenced in a study of T cell responses to AZD1222 COVID-19 vaccine. Repertoires were generated with immunoSEQ multiplex PCR, while TCRdb's copy carries only in-frame clones and drops some. The table lists some 81,000 clones, around nine tenths of them singletons. The source material was peripheral blood, sampled 28 days after the second AZD1222 dose. Every receptor here comes from an adult who received the AZD1222 COVID-19 vaccine.

As to this clone: Other nucleotide sequences in the sample specify the same CDR3. The chain combines TRBV2 with TRBJ2-1; D is undetermined. CDR1 is SNHLY, CDR2 FYNNEI, per germline. The V end lost 8 bases, the J end lost 4 bases, and 6 bases lay between the germline ends. This CDR3 is built from 11 residues. The CDR3 sequence: CASSEYNEQFF. CDR3 sequence (DNA): TGTGCCAGCTCAGAATACAATGAGCAGTTCTTC.

This clone was observed a few times. This sequence joins TRBV5-1 and TRBJ2-1, with TRBD2 identical over 8 bases. Germline CDR1 is SGHRS and CDR2 is YFSETQ. The CDR3 is 14 residues long. The V gene end was trimmed by 4 bases and the J gene end by 5 bases; junction bases not matched to a gene: 5. The CDR3 loop is CASSPLAGDNEQFF. The CDR3 DNA follows: TGCGCCAGCAGCCCCCTAGCGGGTGACAATGAGCAGTTCTTC.

This clone was detected once. The chain carries TRBV7-8 and TRBJ2-3; 12 bases fit TRBD2. The CDR3 totals 17 residues. The trim removed 1 base at V and 3 bases at J, leaving 5 bases unmatched. Germline values: CDR1 SGHVS, CDR2 FQNEAQ. The CDR3 is CASSLDATSGGTDTQYF. In DNA, the CDR3 is TGTGCCAGCAGCTTAGACGCCACTAGCGGGGGGACAGATACGCAGTATTTT.

This clone was observed a few times. This rearrangement joins TRBV2 to TRBJ1-6, with D possibly being TRBD1 (6 bases). This CDR3 comprises 12 residues. V lost 8 bases and J 16 bases, leaving 18 bases between the germline ends. Germline CDR1 and CDR2: SNHLY and FYNNEI. The CDR3 nucleotides read TGTGCCAGCGCAGACAGGTTTTCAGTACTCCACTTT. It is translated as CASADRFSVLHF.

V usage is TRBV6-5 and J usage is TRBJ2-7; no reliable D call. This CDR3 region has 13 residues. The V and J ends lost 6 bases and 1 base respectively, with 10 bases between them. Germline-derived CDR1 and CDR2 are MNHEY and SVGAGI. The CDR3 DNA sequence: TGTGCCAGCAGCTCGACGGCTTCCTACGAGCAGTACTTC. This encodes CASSSTASYEQYF.

CDR3 DNA sequence: TGTGCCAGCTCACCTGCAGGGTTGGGTGTCGTCACTGAAGCTTTCTTT. It codes for CASSPAGLGVVTEAFF. The chain joins TRBV18 to TRBJ1-1, with D tentatively TRBD1 (5 bases). Germline CDR1 is KGHSH and CDR2 is LQKENI. V was pared by 3 bases and J by 4 bases, with 18 bases between. This CDR3 region has 16 residues.

This clone was recorded once. The chain links TRBV28 to TRBJ2-7; 8 bases align to TRBD1. The CDR3 has 14 residues. V shed 9 bases and J 4 bases; nucleotides not matched to a gene: 11. Germline V gene data show CDR1 as MDHEN and CDR2 as SYDVKM. The CDR3 region has the DNA TGTGCCAGTACTTGGGGGGACAGGATTTACGAGCAGTACTTC. It encodes CASTWGDRIYEQYF.

The count of this clone is one. The CDR3 DNA sequence: TGTGCCAGCAGCCGTGCCGGACTGGCTTTCTTT. It encodes CASSRAGLAFF. This rearrangement joins TRBV5-5 to TRBJ1-1; no reliable D call. CDR3 size: 11 residues. Per germline, CDR1 SGHKS and CDR2 YYEKEE (reference sequence). Between the trimmed V and J ends, which lost 4 bases and 11 bases, there was a span of 12 bases.